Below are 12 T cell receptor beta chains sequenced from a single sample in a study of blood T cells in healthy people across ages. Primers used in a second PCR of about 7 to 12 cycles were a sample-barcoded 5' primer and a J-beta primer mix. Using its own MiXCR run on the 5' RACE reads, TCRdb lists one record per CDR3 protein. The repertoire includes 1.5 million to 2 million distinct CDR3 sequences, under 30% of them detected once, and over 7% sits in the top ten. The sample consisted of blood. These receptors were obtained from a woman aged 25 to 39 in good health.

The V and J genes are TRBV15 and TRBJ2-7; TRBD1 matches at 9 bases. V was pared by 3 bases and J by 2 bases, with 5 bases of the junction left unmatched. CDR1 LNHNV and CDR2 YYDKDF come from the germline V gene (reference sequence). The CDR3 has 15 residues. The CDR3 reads CATSRSGTGTYEQYF. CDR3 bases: TGTGCCACCAGCAGGTCCGGGACAGGGACCTACGAGCAGTACTTC.

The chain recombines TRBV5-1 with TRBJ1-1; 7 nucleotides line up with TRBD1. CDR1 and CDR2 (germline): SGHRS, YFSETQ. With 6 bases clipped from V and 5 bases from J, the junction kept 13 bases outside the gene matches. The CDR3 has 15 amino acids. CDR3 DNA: TGCGCCAGCACGCCTTACGACAGGGATGGTACTGAAGCTTTCTTT. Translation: CASTPYDRDGTEAFF. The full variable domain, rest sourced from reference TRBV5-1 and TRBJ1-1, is KAGVTQTPRYLIKTRGQQVTLSCSPISGHRSVSWYQQTPGQGLQFLFEYFSETQRNKGNFPGRFSGRQFSNSRSEMNVSTLELGDSALYLCASTPYDRDGTEAFFGQGTRLTVV.

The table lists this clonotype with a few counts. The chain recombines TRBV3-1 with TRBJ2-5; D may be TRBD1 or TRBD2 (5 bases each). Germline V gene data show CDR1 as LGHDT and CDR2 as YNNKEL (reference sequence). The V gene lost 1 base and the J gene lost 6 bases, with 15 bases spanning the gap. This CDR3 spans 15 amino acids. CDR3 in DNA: TGTGCCAGCAGCCAAGCTAGAGGGGCTGGGCAGACCCAGTACTTC. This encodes CASSQARGAGQTQYF.

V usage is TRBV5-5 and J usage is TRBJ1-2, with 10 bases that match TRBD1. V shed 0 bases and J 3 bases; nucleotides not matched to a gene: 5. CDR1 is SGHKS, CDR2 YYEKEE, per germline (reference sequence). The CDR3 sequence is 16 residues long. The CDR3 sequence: CASSLETGGIYYGYTF. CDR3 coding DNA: TGTGCCAGCAGCTTGGAGACAGGGGGCATCTACTATGGCTACACCTTC. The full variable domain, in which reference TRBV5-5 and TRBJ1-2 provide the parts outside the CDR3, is DAGVTQSPTHLIKTRGQQVTLRCSPISGHKSVSWYQQVLGQGPQFIFQYYEKEERGRGNFPDRFSARQFPNYSSELNVNALLLGDSALYLCASSLETGGIYYGYTFGSGTRLTVV.

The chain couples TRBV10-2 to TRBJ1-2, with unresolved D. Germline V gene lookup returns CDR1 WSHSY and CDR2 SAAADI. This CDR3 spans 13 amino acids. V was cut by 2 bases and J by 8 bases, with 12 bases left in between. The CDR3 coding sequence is TGCGCCAGCAGTGAGAGCAGGCTGGGAGGCTACACCTTC. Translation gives CASSESRLGGYTF.

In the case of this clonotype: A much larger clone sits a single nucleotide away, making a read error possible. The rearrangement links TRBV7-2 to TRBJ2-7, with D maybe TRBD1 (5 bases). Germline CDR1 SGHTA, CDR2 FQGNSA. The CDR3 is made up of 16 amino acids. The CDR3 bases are TGTGCCAGCAACTTATCCACAGGTCCCGTCTCCTACGAGCAGTACTTC. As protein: CASNLSTGPVSYEQYF.

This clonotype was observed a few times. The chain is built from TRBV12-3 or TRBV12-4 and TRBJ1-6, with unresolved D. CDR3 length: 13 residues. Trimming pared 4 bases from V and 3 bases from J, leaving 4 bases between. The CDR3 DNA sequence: TGTGCCAGCAGTTCTGGCTATAATTCACCCCTCCACTTT. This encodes CASSSGYNSPLHF.

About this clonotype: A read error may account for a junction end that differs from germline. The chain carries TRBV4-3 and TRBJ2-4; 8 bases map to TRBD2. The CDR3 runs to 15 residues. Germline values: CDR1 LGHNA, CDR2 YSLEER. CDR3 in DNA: TGCGCCGGCAGCCAGCAGGGCGCGGGAGGAAACATTCTGTACTTC. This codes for CAGSQQGAGGNILYF.

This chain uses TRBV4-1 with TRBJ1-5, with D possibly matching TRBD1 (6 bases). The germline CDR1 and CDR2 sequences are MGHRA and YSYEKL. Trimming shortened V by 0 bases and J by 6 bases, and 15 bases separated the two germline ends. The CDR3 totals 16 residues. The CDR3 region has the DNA TGCGCCAGCAGCCAAGATCAATACAGGGCTAGTCAGCCCCAGCATTTT. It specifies CASSQDQYRASQPQHF.

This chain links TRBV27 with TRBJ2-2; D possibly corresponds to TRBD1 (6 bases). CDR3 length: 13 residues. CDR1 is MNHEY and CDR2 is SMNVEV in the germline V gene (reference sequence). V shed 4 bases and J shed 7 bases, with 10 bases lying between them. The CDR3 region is CASSSTGIGELFF. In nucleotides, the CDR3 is TGTGCCAGCAGTTCTACAGGGATCGGGGAGCTGTTTTTT.

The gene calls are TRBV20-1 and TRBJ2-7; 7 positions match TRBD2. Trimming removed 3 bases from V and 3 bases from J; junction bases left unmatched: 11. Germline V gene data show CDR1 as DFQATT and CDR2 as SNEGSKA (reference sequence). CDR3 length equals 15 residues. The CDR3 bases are TGCAGTGCTAGGGTCACGTCGGGAGGCTTCTACGAGCAGTACTTC. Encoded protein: CSARVTSGGFYEQYF.

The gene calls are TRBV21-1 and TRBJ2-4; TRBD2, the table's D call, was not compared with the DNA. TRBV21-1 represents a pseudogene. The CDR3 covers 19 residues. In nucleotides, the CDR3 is TGTGCCAGCAGCAAGGGGGGGCTAGCGGGAGCCTCCTTCTACAATGAGCAGTACTTC. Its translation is CASSKGGLAGASFYNEQYF.